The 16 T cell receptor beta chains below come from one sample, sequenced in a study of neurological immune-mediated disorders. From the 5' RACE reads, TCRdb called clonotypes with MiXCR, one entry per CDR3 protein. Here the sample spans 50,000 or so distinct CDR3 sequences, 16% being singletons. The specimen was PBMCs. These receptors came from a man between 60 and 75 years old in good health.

The CDR3 DNA is TGTGCCAGCAGCCCTCTAGCGGGAGGGATCCAAGAGACCCAGTACTTC. Its protein product is CASSPLAGGIQETQYF. The chain carries TRBV5-4 and TRBJ2-5, with TRBD2 matching 12 bases. Germline V gene sequence: CDR1 SGHNT, CDR2 YYREEE (reference sequence). Trimming took 4 bases from V and 1 from J; bases not matched to a gene: 5. The CDR3 runs to 16 residues.

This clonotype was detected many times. The CDR3 sequence is CSATTGTSGYNEQFF. CDR3 coding DNA: TGCAGTGCTACGACCGGGACTAGCGGCTACAATGAGCAGTTCTTC. The rearrangement uses TRBV20-1 and TRBJ2-1; TRBD2 matches at 11 bases. This CDR3 is built from 15 residues. With 4 bases clipped from V and 3 bases from J, the junction kept 5 bases outside the gene matches. Germline loops: CDR1 DFQATT, CDR2 SNEGSKA (reference sequence).

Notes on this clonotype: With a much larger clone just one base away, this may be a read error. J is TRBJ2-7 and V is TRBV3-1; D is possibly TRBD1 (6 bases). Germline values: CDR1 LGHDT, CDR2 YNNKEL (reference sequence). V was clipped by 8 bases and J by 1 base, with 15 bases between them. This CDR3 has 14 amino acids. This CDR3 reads CASRDRTWSYEQYF. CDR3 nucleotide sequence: TGTGCCAGCCGAGACAGGACGTGGTCCTACGAGCAGTACTTC.

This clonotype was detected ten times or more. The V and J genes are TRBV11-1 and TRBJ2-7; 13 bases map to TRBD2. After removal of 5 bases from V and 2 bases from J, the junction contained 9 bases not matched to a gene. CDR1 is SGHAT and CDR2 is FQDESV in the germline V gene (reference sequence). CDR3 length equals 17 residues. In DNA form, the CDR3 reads TGTGCCAGCAGCCTGACTAGCGGGAGGACCCCGCCCTACGAGCAGTACTTC. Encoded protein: CASSLTSGRTPPYEQYF.

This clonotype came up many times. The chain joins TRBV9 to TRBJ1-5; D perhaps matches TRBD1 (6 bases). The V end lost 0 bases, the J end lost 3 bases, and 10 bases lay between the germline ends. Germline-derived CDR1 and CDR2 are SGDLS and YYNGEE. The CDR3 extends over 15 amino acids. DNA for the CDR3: TGTGCCAGCAGCGTAGGGGCAGGGGACAATCAGCCCCAGCATTTT. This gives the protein CASSVGAGDNQPQHF. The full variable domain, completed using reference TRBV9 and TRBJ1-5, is DSGVTQTPKHLITATGQRVTLRCSPRSGDLSVYWYQQSLDQGLQFLIQYYNGEERAKGNILERFSAQQFPDLHSELNLSSLELGDSALYFCASSVGAGDNQPQHFGDGTRLSIL.

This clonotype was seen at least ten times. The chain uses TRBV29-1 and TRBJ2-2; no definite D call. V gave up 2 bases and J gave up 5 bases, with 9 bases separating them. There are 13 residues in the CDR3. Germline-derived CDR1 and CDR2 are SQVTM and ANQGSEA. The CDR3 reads CSVEITITGELFF. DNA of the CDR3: TGCAGCGTTGAAATAACGATTACCGGGGAGCTGTTTTTT.

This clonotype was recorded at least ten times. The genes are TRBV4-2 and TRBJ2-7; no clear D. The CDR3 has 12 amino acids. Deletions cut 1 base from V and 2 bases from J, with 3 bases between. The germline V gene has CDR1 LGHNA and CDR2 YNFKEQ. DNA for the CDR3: TGTGCCAGCAGCCAAGGGACCTACGAGCAGTACTTC. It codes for CASSQGTYEQYF.

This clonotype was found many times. The CDR3 spells CSAFGVPGANVLTF. CDR3 coding DNA: TGCAGTGCTTTCGGGGTCCCTGGGGCCAACGTCCTGACTTTC. This rearrangement joins TRBV20-1 to TRBJ2-6; the D gene is possibly TRBD2 (5 bases). The germline V gene encodes CDR1 DFQATT and CDR2 SNEGSKA (reference sequence). The length of the CDR3 is 14 residues. Trimming left V 5 bases short and J 2 bases short, with 10 bases between.

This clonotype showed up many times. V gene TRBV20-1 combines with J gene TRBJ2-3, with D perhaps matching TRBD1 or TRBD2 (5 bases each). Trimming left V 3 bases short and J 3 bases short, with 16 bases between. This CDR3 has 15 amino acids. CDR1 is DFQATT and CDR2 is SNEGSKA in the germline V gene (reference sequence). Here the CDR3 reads CSARPGTRRTDTQYF. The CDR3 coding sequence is TGCAGTGCTAGGCCGGGGACCCGCAGGACAGATACGCAGTATTTT.

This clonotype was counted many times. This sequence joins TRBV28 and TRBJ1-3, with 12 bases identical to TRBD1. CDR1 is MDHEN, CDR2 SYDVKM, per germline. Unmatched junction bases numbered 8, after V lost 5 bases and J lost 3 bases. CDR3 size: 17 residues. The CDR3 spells CASSRTGTGGGGNTIYF. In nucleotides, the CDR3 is TGTGCCAGCAGTCGAACCGGGACAGGGGGCGGTGGAAACACCATATATTTT.

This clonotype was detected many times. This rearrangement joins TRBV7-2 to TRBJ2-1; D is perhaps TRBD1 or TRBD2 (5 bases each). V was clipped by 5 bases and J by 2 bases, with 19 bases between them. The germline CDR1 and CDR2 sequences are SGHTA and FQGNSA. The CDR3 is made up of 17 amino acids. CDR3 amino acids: CASSPLWGSGTYNEQFF. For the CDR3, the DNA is TGTGCCAGCAGCCCTCTTTGGGGGTCAGGGACCTACAATGAGCAGTTCTTC.

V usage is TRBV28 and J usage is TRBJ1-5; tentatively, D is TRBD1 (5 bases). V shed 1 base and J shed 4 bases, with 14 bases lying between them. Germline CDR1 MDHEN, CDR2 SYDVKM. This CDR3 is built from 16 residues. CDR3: CASSLSSRGRNQPQHF. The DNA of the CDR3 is TGTGCCAGCAGTTTATCTTCTCGGGGACGGAATCAGCCCCAGCATTTT.

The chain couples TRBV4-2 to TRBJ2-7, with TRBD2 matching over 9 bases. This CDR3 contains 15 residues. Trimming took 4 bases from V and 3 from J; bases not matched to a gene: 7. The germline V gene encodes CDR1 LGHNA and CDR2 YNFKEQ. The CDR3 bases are TGTGCCAGCAGCCTTCGACTAGCGGAGGACTACGAGCAGTACTTC. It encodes CASSLRLAEDYEQYF.

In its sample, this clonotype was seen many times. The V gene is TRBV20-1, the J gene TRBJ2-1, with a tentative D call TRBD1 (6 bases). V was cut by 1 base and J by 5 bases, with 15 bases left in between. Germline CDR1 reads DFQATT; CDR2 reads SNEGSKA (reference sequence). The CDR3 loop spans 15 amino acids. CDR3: CSARGGRGSHNEQFF. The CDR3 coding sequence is TGCAGTGCTAGAGGGGGCAGGGGATCACACAATGAGCAGTTCTTC.

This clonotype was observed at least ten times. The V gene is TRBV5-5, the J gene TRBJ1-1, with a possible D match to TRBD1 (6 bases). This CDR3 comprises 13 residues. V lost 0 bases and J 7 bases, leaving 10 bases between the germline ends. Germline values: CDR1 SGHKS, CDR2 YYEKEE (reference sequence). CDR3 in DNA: TGTGCCAGCAGCTTGGGGGACAAGAATGAAGCTTTCTTT. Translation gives CASSLGDKNEAFF.

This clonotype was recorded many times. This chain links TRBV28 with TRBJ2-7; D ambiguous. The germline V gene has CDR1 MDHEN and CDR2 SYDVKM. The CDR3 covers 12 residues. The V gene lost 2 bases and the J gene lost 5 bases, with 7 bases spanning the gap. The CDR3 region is CASSLARHEQYF. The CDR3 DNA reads TGTGCCAGCAGTTTAGCCCGGCACGAGCAGTACTTC.